A single sample is the source of the 27 T cell receptor beta chains below, sequenced in a study of OX40 agonist ivuxolimab in advanced cancers. Clones were sequenced by immunoSEQ multiplex PCR, and TCRdb holds only the in-frame ones, with some missing. The sample includes roughly 90,000 clones, more than 80% of them seen just once. This specimen consisted of CD4+ or CD8+ T cells sorted from blood, obtained in a trial of the OX40 agonist ivuxolimab. These receptors all come from an adult with an advanced solid tumor such as melanoma, head and neck, liver or kidney cancer.

The rearrangement uses TRBV4-1 and TRBJ2-3; TRBD2 matches 7 bases. Unmatched junction bases numbered 10, after V lost 0 bases and J lost 1 base. The CDR3 sequence is 18 residues long. Germline V lookup: CDR1 MGHRA, CDR2 YSYEKL. DNA of the CDR3: TGCGCCAGCAGCCAAGAAGGGGCGGGCGGGAGACGCACAGATACGCAGTATTTT. Translating gives CASSQEGAGGRRTDTQYF.

The chain couples TRBV10-3 to TRBJ2-3; D not certain. Germline V gives CDR1 ENHRY, CDR2 SYGVKD. Trimming took 5 bases from V and 5 from J, leaving 14 bases between them. This CDR3 has 14 amino acids. This CDR3 is CAISPLSHGDTQYF. CDR3 nucleotide sequence: TGTGCCATCAGTCCCCTGAGCCATGGAGATACGCAGTATTTT.

The V gene is TRBV28, the J gene TRBJ2-1; D may match TRBD1 or TRBD2 (6 bases each). In germline, CDR1 is MDHEN, CDR2 SYDVKM. The germline V and J ends were trimmed by 1 base and 7 bases, with 14 bases remaining between them. The CDR3 is 15 residues long. The CDR3, as DNA: TGTGCCAGCAGTTTATCCAGGGGAGGAGCAAATGAGCAGTTCTTC. Translation: CASSLSRGGANEQFF.

The V and J genes are TRBV7-8 and TRBJ1-5, with 9 nucleotides matching TRBD1. The V gene's germline CDR1 is SGHVS and CDR2 FQNEAQ. This CDR3 has 17 amino acids. V trimming: 7 bases; J trimming: 3 bases; junction bases outside the gene matches: 13. This CDR3 is CASNKERDREFNQPQHF. Here the CDR3 DNA reads TGTGCCAGCAATAAGGAGCGGGACAGGGAATTCAATCAGCCCCAGCATTTT.

This clone was found once. The chain is built from TRBV28 and TRBJ2-5, with D uncertain. The CDR3 runs to 16 residues. V lost 2 bases, J lost 1 base, and 14 bases lay in between. Germline CDR1 MDHEN, CDR2 SYDVKM. CDR3 bases: TGTGCCAGCAGTTTAGGTAGTATCACTACCCAAGAGACCCAGTACTTC. Translating it yields CASSLGSITTQETQYF.

The CDR3 DNA reads TGTGCCAGCAGCTCCCTCACCTGGGGGCATTATGGCTACACCTTC. This translates into CASSSLTWGHYGYTF. The rearrangement joins TRBV7-4 to TRBJ1-2, with a weak D call TRBD1 (6 bases). The CDR3 spans 15 residues. The V end lost 4 bases, the J end lost 5 bases, and 17 bases lay between the germline ends. Per germline, CDR1 SGHVT and CDR2 SQSDAQ.

The chain combines TRBV7-9 with TRBJ2-5; D gene unclear. The J call may be wrong; the DNA end is better matched by TRBJ2-7. CDR1 SEHNR and CDR2 FQNEAQ come from the germline V gene (reference sequence). The CDR3 length is 13 residues. DNA for the CDR3: TGTGCCAGCAGCCTGTTAGGGTTCTACGAGCAGTACTTC. Amino acid sequence: CASSLLGFYEQYF.

V is TRBV4-1 and J is TRBJ2-7; no firm D call. The germline V and J ends were trimmed by 8 bases and 0 bases, with 14 bases remaining between them. The CDR3 sequence is 14 residues long. The germline V gene encodes CDR1 MGHRA and CDR2 YSYEKL. DNA for the CDR3: TGCGCCAGCGCTCCCAAGGAACCCTCCTACGAGCAGTACTTC. The encoded protein is CASAPKEPSYEQYF.

This clone was seen a handful of times. The chain is built from TRBV2 and TRBJ1-2; TRBD1 matches 7 bases. V gave up 0 bases and J gave up 7 bases; unmatched junction bases: 2. Germline CDR1 and CDR2: SNHLY and FYNNEI. CDR3 length equals 13 residues. This CDR3 is CASSEARQGGYTF. The CDR3 DNA sequence: TGTGCCAGCAGTGAAGCGCGACAGGGTGGCTACACCTTC.

The chain has TRBV19 and TRBJ1-5; 10 bases line up with TRBD1. Losses at the gene ends were 5 bases for V and 3 bases for J; bases not matched to a gene: 10. The germline CDR1 and CDR2 sequences are LNHDA and SQIVND (reference sequence). The CDR3 is made up of 17 amino acids. The CDR3 bases are TGTGCCAGTAGTCCCCGGGACAGGGGTTCCTCCAATCAGCCCCAGCATTTT. It translates to CASSPRDRGSSNQPQHF.

The chain carries TRBV28 and TRBJ2-7, with 7 bases aligning to TRBD1. CDR3 length: 14 amino acids. Unmatched junction bases numbered 3, after V lost 3 bases and J lost 1 base. Germline CDR1 is MDHEN and CDR2 is SYDVKM. This CDR3 is CASSLGTASYEQYF. CDR3 nucleotides: TGTGCCAGCAGTTTGGGGACAGCTTCCTACGAGCAGTACTTC.

The J gene is TRBJ1-5, the V gene TRBV11-2; no clear D. With 0 bases removed from V and 0 bases from J, the gap between germline ends came to 6 bases. Germline V lookup: CDR1 SGHAT, CDR2 FQNNGV. The CDR3 is 15 residues long. The CDR3 DNA is TGTGCCAGCAGCTTAGAAGGTACTAGCAATCAGCCCCAGCATTTT. Amino acids: CASSLEGTSNQPQHF.

The V gene is TRBV7-2, the J gene TRBJ2-2; 10 bases agree with TRBD2. Germline CDR1 is SGHTA and CDR2 is FQGNSA. Trimming at V came to 5 bases and at J to 0 bases, leaving 9 bases not matched to a gene. The CDR3 consists of 18 residues. CDR3 nucleotides: TGTGCCAGCAGCAAAATAAGCGGGAGGGTCCCGAACACCGGGGAGCTGTTTTTT. Translating gives CASSKISGRVPNTGELFF.

The chain couples TRBV10-2 to TRBJ2-7; TRBD2 matches at 8 bases. The CDR3 has 16 amino acids. V shed 5 bases, J shed 4 bases, and the junction held 13 bases outside the gene matches. Germline V gene sequence: CDR1 WSHSY, CDR2 SAAADI. The CDR3 DNA reads as TGCGCCAGCAGTCTGACCATAGCGGGAATGGGATACGAGCAGTACTTC. Translated, it gives CASSLTIAGMGYEQYF.

The J gene is TRBJ1-6, the V gene TRBV27; TRBD1 matches at 7 bases. CDR3 length: 14 residues. V shed 5 bases, J shed 7 bases, and the junction held 5 bases outside the gene matches. Germline V CDR1 and CDR2: MNHEY, SMNVEV (reference sequence). CDR3 DNA: TGTGCCAGCAGTACAGGGGTTTTGAATTCACCCCTCCACTTT. Translating it yields CASSTGVLNSPLHF.

This rearrangement joins TRBV5-4 to TRBJ2-7; no firm D call. This CDR3 contains 14 residues. Trimming cost V 4 bases and J 5 bases, with 16 bases left between them. Germline V gives CDR1 SGHNT, CDR2 YYREEE (reference sequence). DNA for the CDR3: TGTGCCAGCAGCGGCGGAGCTAGTCTCCACGAGCAGTACTTC. It codes for CASSGGASLHEQYF. Based on the CDR3 plus reference TRBV5-4 and TRBJ2-7, the full variable domain is ETGVTQSPTHLIKTRGQQVTLRCSSQSGHNTVSWYQQALGQGPQFIFQYYREEENGRGNFPPRFSGLQFPNYSSELNVNALELDDSALYLCASSGGASLHEQYFGPGTRLTVT.

The V and J genes are TRBV30 and TRBJ2-7; no reliable D call. This CDR3 is built from 10 residues. Trimming took off 1 base at V and 9 bases at J, with 7 bases between the two ends. Germline V CDR1 and CDR2: GTSNPN, SVGIG (reference sequence). Written as DNA, the CDR3 is TGTGCCTGGAGTGGGTCGGTGCAGTACTTC. Amino acids: CAWSGSVQYF.

The gene calls are TRBV6-5 and TRBJ2-5; D not resolved. V lost 1 base to trimming and J lost 4 bases, with 1 base between them. CDR1 and CDR2 (germline): MNHEY, SVGAGI. The CDR3 consists of 11 residues. The CDR3: CASSYLETQYF. CDR3 DNA: TGTGCCAGCAGTTACTTAGAGACCCAGTACTTC.

This chain connects TRBV7-9 to TRBJ1-5; no clear D gene. V lost 4 bases to trimming and J lost 4 bases, with 5 bases between them. Per the germline V gene, CDR1 is SEHNR and CDR2 is FQNEAQ (reference sequence). The CDR3 covers 12 residues. The CDR3 reads CASSSRNQPQHF. The CDR3 nucleotides read TGTGCCAGCAGCTCCAGAAATCAGCCCCAGCATTTT.

This chain links TRBV5-1 with TRBJ1-1; TRBD1 matches at 7 bases. Trimming took 4 bases from V and 0 from J; bases not matched to a gene: 6. There are 15 residues in the CDR3. Germline CDR1 reads SGHRS; CDR2 reads YFSETQ. The CDR3 sequence is CASSAGTAMNTEAFF. CDR3 bases: TGCGCCAGCAGCGCCGGGACAGCCATGAACACTGAAGCTTTCTTT.

The count of this clone is one. The rearrangement joins TRBV28 to TRBJ2-1; D is unclear. In germline, CDR1 is MDHEN, CDR2 SYDVKM. Trimming took 1 base from V and 8 from J, leaving 15 bases between them. CDR3 length: 15 residues. The CDR3 DNA is TGTGCCAGCAGTTTATTCTTGCGTGGACGGGATGAGCAGTTCTTC. This codes for CASSLFLRGRDEQFF.

V gene TRBV18 combines with J gene TRBJ2-7; no reliable D call. Germline assignment: CDR1 KGHSH and CDR2 LQKENI. The CDR3 is 11 amino acids. V dropped 3 bases and J dropped 3 bases, with 3 bases sitting between them. In DNA form, the CDR3 reads TGTGCCAGCTCACCGAACTACGAGCAGTACTTC. Amino acids: CASSPNYEQYF.

The chain employs TRBV2 and TRBJ1-2, with D perhaps matching TRBD1 (5 bases). Germline V lookup: CDR1 SNHLY, CDR2 FYNNEI. The CDR3 extends over 14 amino acids. Trimming pared 9 bases from V and 8 bases from J, leaving 22 bases between. The CDR3 DNA sequence: TGTGCCAGTAAAAGGACACGCTTTTTGGGCGGCTACACCTTC. Residues: CASKRTRFLGGYTF.

The chain links TRBV6-6 to TRBJ1-1, with D perhaps TRBD1 (5 bases). The V end lost 0 bases, the J end lost 3 bases, and 11 bases lay between the germline ends. The germline gives CDR1 MNHNY, CDR2 SVGAGI (reference sequence). The CDR3 sequence is 15 residues long. The CDR3: CASSYSEPRDTEAFF. Written as DNA, the CDR3 is TGTGCCAGCAGTTACTCGGAGCCCAGGGACACTGAAGCTTTCTTT.

The J gene is TRBJ1-1, the V gene TRBV29-1; TRBD1 agrees at 10 bases. The CDR3 runs 16 residues. Per the germline V gene, CDR1 is SQVTM and CDR2 is ANQGSEA. After removal of 7 bases from V and 1 base from J, the junction contained 12 bases not matched to a gene. The CDR3 sequence: CSGIRDRGSKNTEAFF. The CDR3 bases are TGCAGCGGGATCCGGGACAGGGGTTCGAAGAACACTGAAGCTTTCTTT.

In this sample, this clone turned up once. The chain has TRBV11-2 and TRBJ2-3; D might be TRBD2 (6 bases). CDR3 size: 16 residues. The V and J ends lost 1 base and 0 bases respectively, with 11 bases between them. The germline V gene encodes CDR1 SGHAT and CDR2 FQNNGV. DNA for the CDR3: TGTGCCAGCAGCTTAGGGATAGCGGAAAGCACAGATACGCAGTATTTT. Translating gives CASSLGIAESTDTQYF.

This sequence joins TRBV27 and TRBJ2-7; D is possibly TRBD1 or TRBD2 (5 bases each). There are 16 residues in the CDR3. Trimming pared 2 bases from V and 3 bases from J, leaving 17 bases between. The germline gives CDR1 MNHEY, CDR2 SMNVEV (reference sequence). The CDR3 nucleotides are TGTGCCAGCAGTTTAGGGGCCGGGAACCCATACTACGAGCAGTACTTC. It translates to CASSLGAGNPYYEQYF.